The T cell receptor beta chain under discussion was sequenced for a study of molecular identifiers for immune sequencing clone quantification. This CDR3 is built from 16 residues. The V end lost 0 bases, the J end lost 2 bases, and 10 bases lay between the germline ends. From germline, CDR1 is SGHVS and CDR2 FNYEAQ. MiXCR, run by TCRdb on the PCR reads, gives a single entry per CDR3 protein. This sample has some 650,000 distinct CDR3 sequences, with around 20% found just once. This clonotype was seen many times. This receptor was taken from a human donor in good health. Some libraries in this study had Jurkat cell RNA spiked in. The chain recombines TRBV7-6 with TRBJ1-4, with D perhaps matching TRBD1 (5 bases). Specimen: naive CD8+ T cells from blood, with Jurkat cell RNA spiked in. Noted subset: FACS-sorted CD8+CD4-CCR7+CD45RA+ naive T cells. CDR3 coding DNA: TGTGCCAGCAGCTTAGCGTTGGCAGGGACTAATGAAAAACTGTTTTTT. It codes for CASSLALAGTNEKLFF.